The T cell receptor (beta chain) under discussion was sequenced for a study of blood T cell repertoires in COVID-19. At the level of the study: Some COVID-19 samples were acute and others convalescent; all came from the United States, Italy and Spain. T cells, B-cell-depleted T cells, or PBMCs provided the cDNA or gDNA that served as material.

Authors' processing steps: Amplification with reference gene primers provided the estimates of nucleated cell counts. Data came from immunoSEQ multiplex PCR; TCRdb stores just in-frame clones and leaves some out. The DNA was the basis for D and trimming; V, J and clone size are from that table. The sample lists 89,000 or so clones; less than 85% were seen once. V lost 5 bases and J lost 3, with 7 bases in between. The CDR3 contains 12 residues. Germline values: CDR1 SNHLY, CDR2 FYNNEI. The sequence was collected from an elderly man with acute or convalescent COVID-19. J is TRBJ2-5 and V is TRBV2; D uncertain. Sequenced input: peripheral blood. DNA of the CDR3: TGTGCCAGCAGTTTGCGGAAAGAGACCCAGTACTTC. This gives the protein CASSLRKETQYF.